This T cell receptor (beta chain) was recorded in a study of response to subunit inactivated influenza vaccine. Overall study results and limits: The authors suggested that few new T cells are recruited per seasonal influenza vaccination.

In the case of this clonotype: The antigen is unknown.

Using its own MiXCR run on the RT-PCR reads, TCRdb lists one record per CDR3 protein. This table holds approximately 700,000 distinct CDR3 sequences, 15% to 18% found once. Germline V gene lookup returns CDR1 SEHNR and CDR2 FQNEAQ (reference sequence). Trimming took off 6 bases at V and 7 bases at J, with 18 bases between the two ends. The CDR3 has 14 residues. The J gene is TRBJ1-1, the V gene TRBV7-9; weak D call: TRBD1 (6 bases). The clonotype was recovered from a man aged 45 to 65 who received an inactivated influenza vaccine. The sequenced sample was PBMCs from blood, obtained 11 to 12 days after vaccination. Written as DNA, the CDR3 is TGTGCCAGCAGGGTTGCTGGGGGGGCCGGTGAAGCTTTCTTT. Amino acid sequence: CASRVAGGAGEAFF. Together with reference TRBV7-9 and TRBJ1-1, the CDR3 gives the full variable domain: DTGVSQNPRHKITKRGQNVTFRCDPISEHNRLYWYRQTLGQGPEFLTYFQNEAQLEKSRLLSDRFSAERPKGSFSTLEIQRTEQGDSAMYLCASRVAGGAGEAFFGQGTRLTVV.